These 22 T cell receptor beta chains share one sample of origin, sequenced in a study of T cell responses to AZD1222 COVID-19 vaccine. Here immunoSEQ multiplex PCR was the method, and the copy in TCRdb shows in-frame clones only, minus some. The sample has just under 150,000 clones; roughly 87% are singletons. Material: peripheral blood, obtained 28 days after the second dose of the MenACWY control vaccine. Receptor source: an adult who received the MenACWY meningococcal vaccine as a control.

The chain links TRBV7-2 to TRBJ1-6; D gene unclear. Per the germline V gene, CDR1 is SGHTA and CDR2 is FQGNSA. The CDR3 has 14 residues. Trimming left V 1 base short and J 10 bases short, with 11 bases between. CDR3 residues: CASSLDSGYSPLHF. The CDR3 coding sequence is TGTGCCAGCAGCTTAGATTCTGGGTACTCACCCCTCCACTTT.

This rearrangement joins TRBV5-8 to TRBJ2-1, with D perhaps assigned TRBD1 or TRBD2 (5 bases each). The germline CDR1 and CDR2 sequences are SGHTS and YDEGEE. V was shortened by 0 bases and J by 7 bases, with 23 bases between the two germline ends. This CDR3 is 18 amino acids long. CDR3 in amino acids: CASSLAIRRPGPRNEQFF. For the CDR3, the DNA is TGTGCCAGCAGCTTGGCCATCAGGCGGCCGGGGCCTAGGAATGAGCAGTTCTTC.

The chain links TRBV5-6 to TRBJ2-2; unclear D gene. The CDR3 runs 14 residues. The germline V and J ends were trimmed by 4 bases and 1 base, with 8 bases remaining between them. Germline CDR1 reads SGHDT; CDR2 reads YYEEEE. CDR3 in amino acids: CASSKTVNTGELFF. As DNA, the CDR3 is TGTGCCAGCAGCAAAACAGTGAACACCGGGGAGCTGTTTTTT.

V gene TRBV6-5 combines with J gene TRBJ2-2, with 10 bases identical to TRBD1. The junction had 3 bases not matched to a gene; V was cut back by 7 bases and J by 4 bases. The CDR3 runs 14 residues. CDR1 is MNHEY and CDR2 is SVGAGI in the germline V gene. The CDR3 DNA reads TGTGCCAGCACAGGGACAGGGGTCACCGGGGAGCTGTTTTTT. This codes for CASTGTGVTGELFF.

The rearrangement joins TRBV4-3 to TRBJ2-7; 9 nucleotides line up with TRBD1. CDR3 size: 15 residues. The germline CDR1 and CDR2 sequences are LGHNA and YSLEER. The J segment lost 9 bases and the V segment lost 1 base, leaving 10 bases of the junction unmatched. The CDR3 nucleotides read TGCGCCAGCAGCCAAGGTGCCGGGACAGGGAGATGGCAGTACTTC. Translating gives CASSQGAGTGRWQYF.

CDR3 residues: CASSFWQGGGTEAFF. The CDR3 DNA is TGTGCCAGCAGCTTCTGGCAGGGAGGTGGCACTGAAGCTTTCTTT. The gene calls are TRBV7-9 and TRBJ1-1; possible D gene TRBD1, 5 bases. Germline lookup yields CDR1 SEHNR and CDR2 FQNEAQ (reference sequence). The CDR3 has 15 residues. V was shortened by 3 bases and J by 4 bases, with 15 bases between the two germline ends.

This clone was found once. The genes are TRBV11-3 and TRBJ1-5; no firm D call. Between the trimmed V and J ends, which lost 5 bases and 3 bases, there was a span of 11 bases. The CDR3 runs 14 residues. Germline assignment: CDR1 SGHNT and CDR2 YENEEA. The CDR3 loop is CASSPDGNNQPQHF. Written as DNA, the CDR3 is TGTGCCAGCAGCCCGGACGGGAACAATCAGCCCCAGCATTTT.

This clone was seen only once. This chain joins TRBV9 and TRBJ2-3, with TRBD2 identical over 13 bases. V lost 3 bases, J lost 6 bases, and 1 base stayed unmatched. The germline gives CDR1 SGDLS, CDR2 YYNGEE. This CDR3 comprises 14 residues. CDR3 in amino acids: CASSGLAGGDTQYF. The CDR3 coding sequence is TGTGCCAGCAGCGGACTAGCGGGGGGTGATACGCAGTATTTT.

The chain recombines TRBV7-9 with TRBJ2-7; D is unresolved. Germline V gene sequence: CDR1 SEHNR, CDR2 FQNEAQ (reference sequence). V was trimmed by 4 bases and J by 2 bases, leaving 6 bases between them. This CDR3 is 12 amino acids long. CDR3 loop: CASSSQTYEQYF. The CDR3 DNA sequence: TGTGCCAGCAGCTCACAAACCTACGAGCAGTACTTC. The variable domain in full, completed from reference TRBV7-9 and TRBJ2-7, reads DTGVSQNPRHKITKRGQNVTFRCDPISEHNRLYWYRQTLGQGPEFLTYFQNEAQLEKSRLLSDRFSAERPKGSFSTLEIQRTEQGDSAMYLCASSSQTYEQYFGPGTRLTVT.

With regard to this clone: The same CDR3 is also encoded by other DNA sequences in this sample. The V and J genes are TRBV7-2 and TRBJ1-1; 8 nucleotides line up with TRBD1. The CDR3 covers 13 residues. Trimming at V came to 5 bases and at J to 5 bases, leaving 4 bases not matched to a gene. Germline V gene sequence: CDR1 SGHTA, CDR2 FQGNSA. The chain's CDR3 is CASSLQGGTEAFF. The DNA of the CDR3 is TGTGCCAGCAGCCTACAGGGGGGTACTGAAGCTTTCTTT.

The rearrangement joins TRBV5-8 to TRBJ1-2; TRBD1 aligns across 9 bases. The trim removed 4 bases at V and 5 bases at J, leaving 9 bases unmatched. This CDR3 contains 15 residues. Germline CDR1 reads SGHTS; CDR2 reads YDEGEE. The CDR3 nucleotides read TGTGCCAGCAGCGTACGCACCGGGACAGGGTATGGCTACACCTTC. Residues: CASSVRTGTGYGYTF.

V usage is TRBV24-1 and J usage is TRBJ2-5, with 8 bases fitting TRBD2. This CDR3 has 16 residues. CDR1 and CDR2 from the germline V gene are KGHDR and SFDVKD. With V trimmed by 4 bases and J by 1 base, 7 bases remained unmatched. Here the CDR3 reads CATSESRGGLQETQYF. CDR3 DNA: TGTGCCACCAGTGAAAGTCGGGGGGGCCTCCAAGAGACCCAGTACTTC.

V usage is TRBV29-1 and J usage is TRBJ1-6; 9 bases are shared with TRBD1. Germline V gene sequence: CDR1 SQVTM, CDR2 ANQGSEA. CDR3 length: 14 amino acids. The V gene end was trimmed by 6 bases and the J gene end by 6 bases; junction bases not matched to a gene: 6. The chain's CDR3 is CSVRTGEFNSPLHF. The CDR3, as DNA: TGCAGCGTGAGGACAGGGGAGTTTAATTCACCCCTCCACTTT.

This chain uses TRBV4-1 with TRBJ1-5, with TRBD1 identical over 9 bases. Losses at the gene ends were 8 bases for V and 6 bases for J; bases not matched to a gene: 11. CDR3 length: 15 amino acids. In germline, CDR1 is MGHRA, CDR2 YSYEKL. CDR3 sequence reads: CASGLTGGGSQPQHF. The CDR3 DNA follows: TGCGCCAGCGGGTTGACAGGGGGAGGAAGTCAGCCCCAGCATTTT.

The chain carries TRBV3-1 (or the pseudogene TRBV3-2) and TRBJ2-1; D call uncertain. Germline V gene sequence: CDR1 LGHDT, CDR2 YNNKEL (reference sequence). This CDR3 contains 15 residues. Trimming took 10 bases from V and 2 from J, leaving 18 bases between them. The CDR3 bases are TGTGCCACCTCTAAGGATCCTACGACCTACAATGAGCAGTTCTTC. This sequence encodes CATSKDPTTYNEQFF.

The chain couples TRBV5-1 to TRBJ1-1; D is unresolved. The V gene's germline CDR1 is SGHRS and CDR2 YFSETQ. The CDR3 is made up of 16 amino acids. V was trimmed by 2 bases and J by 3 bases, leaving 17 bases between them. The CDR3 sequence is CASSLLGDHRDTEAFF. The CDR3 coding sequence is TGCGCCAGCAGCTTACTAGGCGATCACCGGGACACTGAAGCTTTCTTT. Based on the CDR3 plus reference TRBV5-1 and TRBJ1-1, the full variable domain is KAGVTQTPRYLIKTRGQQVTLSCSPISGHRSVSWYQQTPGQGLQFLFEYFSETQRNKGNFPGRFSGRQFSNSRSEMNVSTLELGDSALYLCASSLLGDHRDTEAFFGQGTRLTVV.

Worth noting for this clone: Sequence at one end of the junction differs from germline and may be a read error. The chain combines TRBV7-7 with TRBJ2-7; D might be TRBD1 (7 bases). This CDR3 comprises 13 residues. Germline loops: CDR1 SSHAT, CDR2 FNYEAQ (reference sequence). The DNA for the CDR3 is TGTGCTAGCAGCTTAGGGCAGGGGGGCGAGCAGTACTTC. The encoded protein is CASSLGQGGEQYF.

The V and J genes are TRBV4-3 and TRBJ1-1; D is unresolved. The germline V and J ends were trimmed by 1 base and 2 bases, with 5 bases remaining between them. Germline V gene sequence: CDR1 LGHNA, CDR2 YSLEER. There are 13 residues in the CDR3. The DNA for the CDR3 is TGCGCCAGCAGCCAAGTGTACAACACTGAAGCTTTCTTT. It yields the protein CASSQVYNTEAFF.

The rearrangement joins TRBV6-1 to TRBJ2-7; possibly TRBD2 for D (7 bases). This CDR3 spans 14 amino acids. Germline loops: CDR1 MNHNS, CDR2 SASEGT. The V end was cut by 3 bases, the J end by 6 bases, with 15 bases between. CDR3 nucleotide sequence: TGTGCCAGCAGTGAGGGGGGGGCGATCCTCGAGCAGTACTTC. Translating gives CASSEGGAILEQYF.

J is TRBJ2-7 and V is TRBV9; 8 bases are a match to TRBD1. Germline CDR1 reads SGDLS; CDR2 reads YYNGEE. V was pared by 5 bases and J by 5 bases, with 9 bases of the junction left unmatched. The CDR3 spans 14 residues. The CDR3 sequence is CASRDRTGPDEQYF. CDR3 nucleotides: TGTGCCAGCAGGGATCGGACAGGGCCGGACGAGCAGTACTTC.

This clone has only one observation. The chain joins TRBV7-8 to TRBJ1-5; D remains unclear. V shed 7 bases and J shed 7 bases, with 17 bases lying between them. This CDR3 is built from 14 residues. The germline V gene encodes CDR1 SGHVS and CDR2 FQNEAQ. The CDR3 here is CASNLDWREQPQHF. The CDR3 DNA is TGTGCCAGCAACTTGGACTGGAGGGAACAGCCCCAGCATTTT.

The chain recombines TRBV11-2 with TRBJ1-2; 8 bases align to TRBD1. After removal of 4 bases from V and 0 bases from J, the junction contained 4 bases not matched to a gene. Looked up from germline, CDR1 is SGHAT and CDR2 is FQNNGV. The CDR3 covers 15 residues. The CDR3 loop reads CASSSRQGTNYGYTF. The CDR3, as DNA: TGTGCCAGCAGCTCGAGACAGGGGACTAACTATGGCTACACCTTC.